This T cell receptor beta chain was obtained from a study of blood T cells in healthy people across ages. Across the study: Template switching recovered approximately one barcoded beta molecule for every two T cells.

A J-beta primer mix and a sample-barcoded 5' primer were used in a second PCR of roughly 6 to 12 cycles. TCRdb called the 5' RACE reads again in MiXCR, with one record for every CDR3 protein. The sample includes about 800,000 distinct CDR3 sequences, more than 20% of them seen just once. This clonotype came up a few times. The CDR3 runs 19 residues. The V gene end was trimmed by 5 bases and the J gene end by 3 bases; junction bases not matched to a gene: 16. CDR1 is LGHNA, CDR2 YNFKEQ, per germline. Separately, the same data were catalogued under a study of T cells of mothers and their children.

Sequencing used blood. The V gene is TRBV4-2, the J gene TRBJ1-4; 9 bases align to TRBD1. This TCR derives from a boy aged 5-17 years in good health. The CDR3 coding sequence is TGTGCCAGCAGCATACACCGGGACAGGGAGGTTGCAGCTAATGAAAAACTGTTTTTT. Amino acid sequence: CASSIHRDREVAANEKLFF.